The rows below give T cell receptor beta chains drawn from one sample of a study of blood T cells in healthy people across ages. Using its own MiXCR run on the 5' RACE reads, TCRdb lists one record per CDR3 protein. Found here are over 600,000 distinct CDR3 sequences, 46% of them singletons; the top ten hold around 18%. Material: blood. The receptor source for this set is a man older than 75 in good health. CDR3s include the opening cysteine and the closing phenylalanine or tryptophan. A D gene is named only where the DNA matches it firmly. Where a row states a size, it is once, few, many or the class of an expanded clone; other rows omit it.

TRBD1,.,TRBV7-6,TRBJ2-7,TGTGCCAGCAGCCCACTCCGGGACAGGGGCTACGAGCAGTACTTC,CASSPLRDRGYEQYF
TRBD1,.,TRBV20-1,TRBJ1-4,TGCAGTGCTAGTCTGGACAGGGGGCGGAAAAAACTGTTTTTT,CSASLDRGRKKLFF
.,many,TRBV5-5,TRBJ1-2,TGTGCCAGCAGCGAGACAGTGAACTATGGCTACACCTTC,CASSETVNYGYTF
TRBD1,many,TRBV5-5,TRBJ2-7,TGTGCCAGCAGCTTGGTGGGACAGGGGCCCTACGAGCAGTACTTC,CASSLVGQGPYEQYF
TRBD1,.,TRBV7-9,TRBJ1-2,TGTGCCAGCAGCCAAAGGGGGCTCGGCTACACCTTC,CASSQRGLGYTF
TRBD2,.,TRBV30,TRBJ2-1,TGTGCCGGGAGTGTGGGGGGGGATGAGCAGTTCTTC,CAGSVGGDEQFF
TRBD2,.,TRBV28,TRBJ2-3,TGTGCCGGCGGTCTAGCGGGAGGGAGGTACCTAGGCACAGATACGCAGTATTTT,CAGGLAGGRYLGTDTQYF
.,once,TRBV9,TRBJ2-1,TGTGCCAGCAGCGTATTCGGAATAGGTGAGCAGTTCTTC,CASSVFGIGEQFF
TRBD1,few,TRBV11-3,TRBJ2-5,TGTGCCAGCAGCTTAAGGACAGGGAAGCAAGAGACCCAGTACTTC,CASSLRTGKQETQYF
TRBD2,.,TRBV2,TRBJ2-1,TGTGCCAGCACACTAGCGGGAGGGGGTGAGCAGTTCTTC,CASTLAGGGEQFF
.,.,TRBV11-2,TRBJ2-1,TGTGCCAGCAGCTTAGACGTGGGGTCCTACAATGAGCAGTTCTTC,CASSLDVGSYNEQFF
TRBD2,.,TRBV20-1,TRBJ2-5,TGCAGTGCTGTCCAGGGAAGCGGGGAAGAGACCCAGTACTTC,CSAVQGSGEETQYF
.,.,TRBV5-1,TRBJ2-3,TGCGCCAGCAGCTTTGATGATTACACTAGCCCAGATACGCAGTATTTT,CASSFDDYTSPDTQYF
.,.,TRBV24-1,TRBJ2-1,TGTGCCACCAGTGATGTAGGCGGGAAGGACTACAATGAGCAGTTCTTC,CATSDVGGKDYNEQFF
TRBD2,.,TRBV4-1,TRBJ2-7,TGCGCCAGCAGCCAAAGCTCAGCGGGGGGGCTCTACGAGCAGTACTTC,CASSQSSAGGLYEQYF
.,.,TRBV5-1,TRBJ2-1,TGCGCCAGCAGCTTGTTTTTAAGGGGCAATGAGCAGTTCTTC,CASSLFLRGNEQFF
TRBD1,few,TRBV2,TRBJ2-3,TGTGCCAGCAGTGTGGTAGGGGGCGAGGGAACAGATACGCAGTATTTT,CASSVVGGEGTDTQYF
.,.,TRBV13,TRBJ2-5,TGTGCCAGCAGCTTTTCGACTTACGTGGAGACCCAGTACTTC,CASSFSTYVETQYF
.,.,TRBV4-3,TRBJ2-5,TGCGCCAGCAGCCAAGAAATCCTGCGAGCACCGTACTTC,CASSQEILRAPYF
.,few,TRBV28,TRBJ1-1,TGTGCCAGCAGTTTAAGGGGGTACACTGAAGCTTTCTTT,CASSLRGYTEAFF
.,.,TRBV5-6,TRBJ1-5,TGTGCCAGCAGCTTGTGGTTTAGCAATCAGCCCCAGCATTTT,CASSLWFSNQPQHF
TRBD2,few,TRBV20-1,TRBJ2-7,TGCAGTGCTCGGACTAGCGCACACTACGAGCAGTACTTC,CSARTSAHYEQYF